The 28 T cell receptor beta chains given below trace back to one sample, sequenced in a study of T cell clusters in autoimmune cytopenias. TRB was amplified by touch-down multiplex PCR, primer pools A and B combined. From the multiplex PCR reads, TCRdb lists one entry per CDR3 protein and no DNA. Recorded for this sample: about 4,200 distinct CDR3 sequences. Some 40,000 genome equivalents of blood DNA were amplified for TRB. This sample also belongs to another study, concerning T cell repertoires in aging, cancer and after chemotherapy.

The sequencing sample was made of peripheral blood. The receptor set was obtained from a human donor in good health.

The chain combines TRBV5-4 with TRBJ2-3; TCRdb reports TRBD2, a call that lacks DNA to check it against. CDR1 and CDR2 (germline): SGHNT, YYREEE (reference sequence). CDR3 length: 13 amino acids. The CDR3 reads CASREGRSDTQYF.

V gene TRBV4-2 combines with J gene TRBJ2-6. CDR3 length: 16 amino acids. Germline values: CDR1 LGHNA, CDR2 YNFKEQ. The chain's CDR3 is CASSHISGAGANVLTF.

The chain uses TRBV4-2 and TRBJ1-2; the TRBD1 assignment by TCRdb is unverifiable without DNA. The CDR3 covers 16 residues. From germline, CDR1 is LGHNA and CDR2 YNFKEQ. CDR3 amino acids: CASSQSQGAGGYGYTF.

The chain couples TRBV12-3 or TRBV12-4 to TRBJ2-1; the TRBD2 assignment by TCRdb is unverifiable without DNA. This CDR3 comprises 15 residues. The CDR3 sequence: CASSWGGLASNEQFF.

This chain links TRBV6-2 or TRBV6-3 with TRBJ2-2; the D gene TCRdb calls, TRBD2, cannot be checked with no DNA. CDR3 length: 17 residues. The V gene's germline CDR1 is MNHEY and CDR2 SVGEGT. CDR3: CASTLTSGPANTGELFF.

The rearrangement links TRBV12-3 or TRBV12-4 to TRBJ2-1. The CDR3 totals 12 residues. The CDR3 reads CASSFLYNEQFF.

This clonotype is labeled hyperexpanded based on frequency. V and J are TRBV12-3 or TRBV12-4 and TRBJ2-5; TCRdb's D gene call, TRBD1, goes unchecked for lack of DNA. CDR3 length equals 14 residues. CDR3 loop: CASSLDRDDETQYF.

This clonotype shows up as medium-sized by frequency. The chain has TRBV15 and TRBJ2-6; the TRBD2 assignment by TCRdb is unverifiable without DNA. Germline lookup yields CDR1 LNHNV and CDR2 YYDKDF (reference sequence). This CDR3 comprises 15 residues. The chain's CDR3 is CATSSGGVGANVLTF.

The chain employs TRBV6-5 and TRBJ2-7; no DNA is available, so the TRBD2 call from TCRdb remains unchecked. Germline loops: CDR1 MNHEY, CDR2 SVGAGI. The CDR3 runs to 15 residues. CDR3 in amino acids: CASSYRAGGPNEQYF.

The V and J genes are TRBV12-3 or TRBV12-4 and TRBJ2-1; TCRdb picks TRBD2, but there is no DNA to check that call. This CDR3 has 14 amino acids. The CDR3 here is CASRPSGGGDEQFF.

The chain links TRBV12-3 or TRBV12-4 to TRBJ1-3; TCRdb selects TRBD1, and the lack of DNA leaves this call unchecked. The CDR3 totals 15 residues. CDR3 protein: CASSLGQATGNTIYF.

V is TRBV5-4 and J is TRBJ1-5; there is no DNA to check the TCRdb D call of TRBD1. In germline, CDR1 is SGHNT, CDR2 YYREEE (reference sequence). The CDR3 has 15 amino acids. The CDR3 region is CASSLGQGANQPQHF.

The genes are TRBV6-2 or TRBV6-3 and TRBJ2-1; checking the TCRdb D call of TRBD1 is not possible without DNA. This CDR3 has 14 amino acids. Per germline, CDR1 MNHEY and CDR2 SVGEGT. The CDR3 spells CASSYSQGGNEQFF.

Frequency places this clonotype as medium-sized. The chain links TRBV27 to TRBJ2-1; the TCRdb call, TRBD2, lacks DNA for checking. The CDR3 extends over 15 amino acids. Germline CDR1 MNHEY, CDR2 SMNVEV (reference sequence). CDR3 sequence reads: CASSPTSGYYNEQFF.

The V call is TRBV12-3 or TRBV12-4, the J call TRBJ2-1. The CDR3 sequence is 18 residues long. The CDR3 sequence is CASSFYDGFQLSYNEQFF.

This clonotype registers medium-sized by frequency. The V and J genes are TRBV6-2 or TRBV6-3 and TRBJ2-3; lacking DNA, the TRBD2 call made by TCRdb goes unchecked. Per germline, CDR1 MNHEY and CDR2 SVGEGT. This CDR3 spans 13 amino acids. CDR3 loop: CASMAGGTDTQYF.

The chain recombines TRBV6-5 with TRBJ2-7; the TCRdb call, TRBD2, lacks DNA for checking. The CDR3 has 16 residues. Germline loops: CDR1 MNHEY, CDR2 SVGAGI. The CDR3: CASSYGGTSGRREQYF.

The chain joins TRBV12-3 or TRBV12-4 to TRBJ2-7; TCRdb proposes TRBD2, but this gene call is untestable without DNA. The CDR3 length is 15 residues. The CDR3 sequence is CASTLEGLAGGKQYF.

The CDR3 loop is CASSRIGTEAFF. The V gene is TRBV6-5, the J gene TRBJ1-1; TCRdb indicates TRBD1, and absent DNA this call remains unverified. Per the germline V gene, CDR1 is MNHEY and CDR2 is SVGAGI. The CDR3 sequence is 12 residues long.

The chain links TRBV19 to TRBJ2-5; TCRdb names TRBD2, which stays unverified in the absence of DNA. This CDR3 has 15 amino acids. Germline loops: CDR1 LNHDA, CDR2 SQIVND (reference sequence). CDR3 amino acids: CASSPPLTPKETQYF.

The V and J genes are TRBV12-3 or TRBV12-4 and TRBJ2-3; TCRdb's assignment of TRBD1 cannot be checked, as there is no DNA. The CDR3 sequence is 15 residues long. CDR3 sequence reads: CASSSTGIGTDTQYF.

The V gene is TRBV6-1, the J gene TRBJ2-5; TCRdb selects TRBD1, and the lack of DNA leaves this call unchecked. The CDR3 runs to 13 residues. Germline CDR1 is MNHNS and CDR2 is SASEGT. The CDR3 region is CASSPQGMGTQYF.

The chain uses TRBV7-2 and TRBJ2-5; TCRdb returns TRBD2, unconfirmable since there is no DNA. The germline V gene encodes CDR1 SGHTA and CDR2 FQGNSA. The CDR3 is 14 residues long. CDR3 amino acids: CASSFPGRQETQYF.

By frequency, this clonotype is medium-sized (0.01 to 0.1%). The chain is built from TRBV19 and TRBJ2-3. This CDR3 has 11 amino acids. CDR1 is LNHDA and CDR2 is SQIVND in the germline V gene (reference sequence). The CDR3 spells CASSLTDTQYF.

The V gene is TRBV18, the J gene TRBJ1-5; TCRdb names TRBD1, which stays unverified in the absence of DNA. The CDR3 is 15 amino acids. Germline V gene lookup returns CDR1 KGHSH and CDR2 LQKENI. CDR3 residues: CASSPPGQPNQPQHF.

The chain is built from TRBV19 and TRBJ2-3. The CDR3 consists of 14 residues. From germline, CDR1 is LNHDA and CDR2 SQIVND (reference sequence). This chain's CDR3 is CASSIVGSADTQYF.

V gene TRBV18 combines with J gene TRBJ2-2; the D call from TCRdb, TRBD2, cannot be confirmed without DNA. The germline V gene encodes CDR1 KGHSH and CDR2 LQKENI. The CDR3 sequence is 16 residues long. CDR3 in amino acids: CASSPRGLQRTGELFF.

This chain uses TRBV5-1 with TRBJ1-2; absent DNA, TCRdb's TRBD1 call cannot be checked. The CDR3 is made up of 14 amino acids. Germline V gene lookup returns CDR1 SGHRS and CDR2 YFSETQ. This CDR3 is CASSSEGLAGGYTF.